This entry lists 31 T cell receptor beta chains sequenced from one sample in a study of cytomegalovirus exposure and HLA in healthy donors. The PCR used 60 Vbeta and 13 Jbeta primers. The repertoire was sequenced with immunoSEQ multiplex PCR; TCRdb's copy has only in-frame clones and lacks some. The sample yields roughly 100,000 clones, roughly 76% seen once. The sequencing sample was made of PBMCs. Receptors originate from a man aged 35-49 years in good health and CMV-seronegative.

The CDR3 region is CASSYSDGNEQYF. For the CDR3, the DNA is TGTGCCAGCAGTTACAGCGACGGGAACGAGCAGTACTTC. V gene TRBV6-5 combines with J gene TRBJ2-7; D perhaps matches TRBD2 (5 bases). CDR3 size: 13 residues. V lost 2 bases and J 5 bases, leaving 10 bases between the germline ends. Germline CDR1 reads MNHEY; CDR2 reads SVGAGI.

V is TRBV27 and J is TRBJ1-1, with a weak D call TRBD1 (6 bases). This CDR3 contains 13 residues. Germline V gives CDR1 MNHEY, CDR2 SMNVEV (reference sequence). Trimming took off 6 bases at V and 5 bases at J, with 13 bases between the two ends. DNA for the CDR3: TGTGCCAGCAGCAAGGGGGAAGGGACTGAAGCTTTCTTT. Protein sequence: CASSKGEGTEAFF.

The chain employs TRBV25-1 and TRBJ2-3; 7 nucleotides agree with TRBD1. The CDR3 length is 16 residues. The V and J ends lost 6 bases and 2 bases, in that order; junction bases with no gene match: 11. Germline values: CDR1 MGHDK, CDR2 SYGVNS. The CDR3 sequence: CASSRDSKFNTDTQYF. DNA of the CDR3: TGTGCCAGCAGCCGGGACAGCAAATTCAACACAGATACGCAGTATTTT.

The chain links TRBV11-2 to TRBJ2-5, with TRBD2 identical over 11 bases. The trim removed 4 bases at V and 2 bases at J, leaving 0 bases unmatched. Germline CDR1 reads SGHAT; CDR2 reads FQNNGV. The CDR3 extends over 14 amino acids. As DNA, the CDR3 is TGTGCCAGCAGCTCTAGCGGGGGGCAAGAGACCCAGTACTTC. It encodes CASSSSGGQETQYF.

The chain combines TRBV6-1 with TRBJ2-3; 7 positions match TRBD1. Germline CDR1 and CDR2: MNHNS and SASEGT. The J segment lost 6 bases and the V segment lost 5 bases, leaving 5 bases of the junction unmatched. The CDR3 contains 13 residues. The DNA for the CDR3 is TGTGCCAGCAGTCACGACAGGGTGGATACGCAGTATTTT. Its protein product is CASSHDRVDTQYF.

The chain employs TRBV11-2 and TRBJ1-1; 7 bases agree with TRBD1. Germline-derived CDR1 and CDR2 are SGHAT and FQNNGV. CDR3 size: 14 residues. Trimming cost V 0 bases and J 5 bases; bases outside gene matches: 3. The CDR3 bases are TGTGCCAGCAGCTTAGAACAGGGGAGGACTGAAGCTTTCTTT. It codes for CASSLEQGRTEAFF. The full variable domain, completed using reference TRBV11-2 and TRBJ1-1, is EAGVAQSPRYKIIEKRQSVAFWCNPISGHATLYWYQQILGQGPKLLIQFQNNGVVDDSQLPKDRFSAERLKGVDSTLKIQPAKLEDSAVYLCASSLEQGRTEAFFGQGTRLTVV.

This clone was recorded only once. The chain is built from TRBV6-1 and TRBJ2-1; 7 bases are a match to TRBD2. CDR1 is MNHNS, CDR2 SASEGT, per germline. CDR3 length equals 14 residues. V lost 1 base, J lost 3 bases, and 0 bases stayed unmatched. The CDR3 here is CASSEGGGYNEQFF. The CDR3 nucleotides are TGTGCCAGCAGTGAAGGGGGGGGCTACAATGAGCAGTTCTTC.

The chain uses TRBV10-3 and TRBJ1-2; 10 positions agree with TRBD1. The trim removed 6 bases at V and 10 bases at J, leaving 11 bases unmatched. CDR3 size: 14 residues. The germline gives CDR1 ENHRY, CDR2 SYGVKD. The CDR3 sequence: CAIRRDRGSRDYTF. In nucleotides, the CDR3 is TGTGCCATCAGACGGGACAGGGGATCTAGAGACTACACCTTC.

The chain is built from TRBV27 and TRBJ2-7; 9 bases fit TRBD2. V lost 6 bases and J lost 2; bases outside the gene matches: 14. This CDR3 is 17 amino acids long. From germline, CDR1 is MNHEY and CDR2 SMNVEV (reference sequence). The CDR3: CASRVWGASGAAYEQYV. The CDR3 DNA sequence: TGTGCCAGCAGAGTCTGGGGGGCTAGCGGGGCGGCCTACGAGCAGTACGTC.

This chain uses TRBV19 with TRBJ1-2; D might be TRBD1 (6 bases). Germline CDR1 and CDR2: LNHDA and SQIVND (reference sequence). This CDR3 region has 15 residues. The ends were cut back, 5 bases at V and 1 base at J, with 14 bases in the middle. The CDR3 region has the DNA TGTGCCAGTAGTGACCTACAGGGTTTTAACTATGGCTACACCTTC. Translating gives CASSDLQGFNYGYTF.

The sample holds one count of this clone. The V gene is TRBV18, the J gene TRBJ1-5; a weak D match, TRBD1 (6 bases). V was cut by 8 bases and J by 3 bases, with 11 bases left in between. The CDR3 is made up of 13 amino acids. The V gene's germline CDR1 is KGHSH and CDR2 LQKENI. In DNA, the CDR3 is TGTGCCAGCCTTCAGGGGAACAATCAGCCCCAGCATTTT. This sequence encodes CASLQGNNQPQHF.

This clone was seen more than once but under ten times. This chain uses TRBV7-2 with TRBJ2-6, with a possible D match to TRBD2 (6 bases). CDR1 is SGHTA and CDR2 is FQGNSA in the germline V gene. CDR3 length: 17 amino acids. Trimming took off 1 base at V and 1 base at J, with 11 bases between the two ends. In nucleotides, the CDR3 is TGTGCCAGCAGCTTAGTGGGGGGAGGTTCTGGGGCCAACGTCCTGACTTTC. Its translation: CASSLVGGGSGANVLTF.

The chain has TRBV12-5 and TRBJ1-1; 7 nucleotides agree with TRBD1. V lost 6 bases, J lost 0 bases, and 7 bases stayed unmatched. The CDR3 has 15 amino acids. Germline CDR1 and CDR2: LGHNT and FRNRAP. CDR3 nucleotides: TGTGCTAGTGGCACAGCCGGGACAGTGAACACTGAAGCTTTCTTT. It yields the protein CASGTAGTVNTEAFF.

The gene calls are TRBV6-6 and TRBJ2-2; no clear D. Germline lookup yields CDR1 MNHNY and CDR2 SVGAGI (reference sequence). V lost 0 bases and J lost 7, with 12 bases in between. The CDR3 has 15 residues. DNA of the CDR3: TGTGCCAGCAGTTACTCCCTGGCTCCGAACGGGGAGCTGTTTTTT. Its protein product is CASSYSLAPNGELFF.

The V and J genes are TRBV25-1 and TRBJ2-7; D is perhaps TRBD2 (6 bases). CDR3 length: 13 residues. V lost 5 bases to trimming and J lost 2 bases, with 10 bases between them. The V gene's germline CDR1 is MGHDK and CDR2 SYGVNS. Here the CDR3 reads CASSLGLTYEQYF. The CDR3 nucleotides read TGTGCCAGCAGTTTGGGACTGACCTACGAGCAGTACTTC.

This clone occurred a few times. The chain combines TRBV6-5 with TRBJ1-1, with 9 bases aligning to TRBD1. Trimming removed 2 bases from V and 11 bases from J; junction bases left unmatched: 6. The CDR3 consists of 13 residues. CDR1 is MNHEY and CDR2 is SVGAGI in the germline V gene. CDR3 bases: TGTGCCAGCAGTTACCAGGGACAGGGATTCGCTTTCTTT. This sequence encodes CASSYQGQGFAFF.

The CDR3, as DNA: TGCAGCGTTGTTGGGGCGGGGGCCCCCTACGAGCAGTACGTC. Protein sequence: CSVVGAGAPYEQYV. V and J are TRBV29-1 and TRBJ2-7; possible D gene TRBD2, 7 bases. Germline loops: CDR1 SQVTM, CDR2 ANQGSEA. This CDR3 region has 14 residues. Deletions cut 4 bases from V and 2 bases from J, with 15 bases between.

This clone appeared a single time. The chain carries TRBV10-3 and TRBJ1-5, with D unclear. V was cut by 3 bases and J by 0 bases, with 6 bases left in between. Germline V lookup: CDR1 ENHRY, CDR2 SYGVKD. CDR3 length: 14 residues. The CDR3 reads CAISDVASNQPQHF. As DNA, the CDR3 is TGTGCCATCAGTGATGTAGCTAGCAATCAGCCCCAGCATTTT.

The chain carries TRBV6-1 and TRBJ2-7; a possible D gene is TRBD1 (5 bases). The CDR3 runs 13 residues. Germline CDR1 reads MNHNS; CDR2 reads SASEGT. The V and J ends lost 6 bases and 5 bases respectively, with 14 bases between them. This CDR3 reads CASSLLTENEQYF. CDR3 DNA sequence: TGTGCCAGCAGCCTCCTGACAGAGAACGAGCAGTACTTC.

V is TRBV27 and J is TRBJ1-4; 8 nucleotides align to TRBD1. With 1 base clipped from V and 7 bases from J, the junction kept 11 bases outside the gene matches. The CDR3 totals 17 residues. CDR1 MNHEY and CDR2 SMNVEV come from the germline V gene (reference sequence). CDR3 DNA sequence: TGTGCCAGCAGTTTATTTCCCGGACAGGGCTCGGGTGAAAAACTGTTTTTT. It translates to CASSLFPGQGSGEKLFF.

Only a few counts were recorded for this clone. The rearrangement links TRBV1 to TRBJ1-1. TRBV1 is labeled a pseudogene. The CDR3 contains 17 residues. The CDR3 bases are TGCACCAGCAGAGCTCGCGGGGGGGCCGGGGGGGACACTGAAGCTTTCTTT. It encodes CTSRARGGAGGDTEAFF.

This clone was detected only a few times. The CDR3 region is CASRDLAENTDTQYF. The CDR3, as DNA: TGCGCCAGCAGGGATCTAGCGGAAAACACAGATACGCAGTATTTT. The rearrangement uses TRBV10-2 and TRBJ2-3; 7 positions match TRBD2. The V and J ends lost 6 bases and 2 bases, in that order; junction bases with no gene match: 8. The CDR3 spans 15 residues. CDR1 is WSHSY and CDR2 is SAAADI in the germline V gene.

The J gene is TRBJ2-6, the V gene TRBV18, with D possibly TRBD1 on 6 matching bases. The CDR3 runs 15 residues. V lost 3 bases to trimming and J lost 4 bases, with 10 bases between them. Germline-derived CDR1 and CDR2 are KGHSH and LQKENI. The CDR3 loop is CASSPGAPGANVLTF. CDR3 nucleotides: TGTGCCAGCTCACCGGGGGCGCCCGGGGCCAACGTCCTGACTTTC.

The gene calls are TRBV5-1 and TRBJ1-1; D is undetermined. The germline V gene encodes CDR1 SGHRS and CDR2 YFSETQ. The CDR3 sequence is 16 residues long. V was cut by 2 bases and J by 0 bases, with 14 bases left in between. CDR3: CASSFDETGMNTEAFF. The DNA of the CDR3 is TGCGCCAGCAGCTTCGATGAGACGGGAATGAACACTGAAGCTTTCTTT.

The rearrangement joins TRBV18 to TRBJ2-1; 7 bases match TRBD1. Trimming at V came to 3 bases and at J to 3 bases, leaving 5 bases not matched to a gene. Per the germline V gene, CDR1 is KGHSH and CDR2 is LQKENI. This CDR3 has 15 residues. The CDR3 sequence: CASSPDRVSYNEQFF. The CDR3 nucleotides are TGTGCCAGCTCACCCGACAGGGTCAGCTACAATGAGCAGTTCTTC.

This clone has a handful of counts. This chain connects TRBV10-3 to TRBJ1-2; TRBD1 is a possible D gene (6 bases). This CDR3 comprises 15 residues. In germline, CDR1 is ENHRY, CDR2 SYGVKD. Trimming pared 6 bases from V and 1 base from J, leaving 15 bases between. CDR3 DNA sequence: TGTGCCATCAGCAGTGAGGGGACACATAACTATGGCTACACCTTC. Amino acid sequence: CAISSEGTHNYGYTF.

This clone was seen a single time. CDR3 sequence: CASSLATGTSSYGYTF. CDR3 sequence (DNA): TGTGCCAGCAGCTTAGCTACCGGGACATCGTCCTATGGCTACACCTTC. The rearrangement joins TRBV11-2 to TRBJ1-2; the D gene is possibly TRBD1 (6 bases). Between the trimmed V and J ends, which lost 1 base and 4 bases, there was a span of 16 bases. The CDR3 extends over 16 amino acids. The germline CDR1 and CDR2 sequences are SGHAT and FQNNGV.

The rearrangement links TRBV9 to TRBJ1-3; maybe TRBD1 (6 bases). In germline, CDR1 is SGDLS, CDR2 YYNGEE. There are 16 residues in the CDR3. V lost 4 bases and J lost 1, with 15 bases in between. The CDR3 here is CASSPLSRGSGNTIYF. The CDR3 DNA follows: TGTGCCAGCAGCCCTTTAAGCAGGGGTTCTGGAAACACCATATATTTT.

V and J are TRBV5-3 and TRBJ2-5; 9 positions match TRBD1. TRBV5-3 is an ORF, and what it does is uncertain. V shed 3 bases, J shed 4 bases, and the junction held 10 bases outside the gene matches. This CDR3 has 16 amino acids. CDR3: CARSSKITGGTETQYF. The CDR3 DNA follows: TGTGCCAGAAGCTCGAAGATAACAGGGGGCACAGAGACCCAGTACTTC.

This clone was seen more than once but under ten times. The rearrangement joins TRBV12-5 to TRBJ1-1; perhaps TRBD1 as D (5 bases). The V and J ends lost 0 bases and 8 bases respectively, with 7 bases between them. The CDR3 consists of 12 residues. CDR1 is LGHNT, CDR2 FRNRAP, per germline. The CDR3 DNA follows: TGTGCTAGTGGTTTGGTGGACAAAGAAGCTTTCTTT. As protein: CASGLVDKEAFF.

This clone was seen only a few times. The chain has TRBV1 and TRBJ1-2; the tabulated D call, TRBD1, remains unverified against the DNA. TRBV1 is a pseudogene locus. The CDR3 runs to 13 residues. CDR3 loop: CTNNGTAIYGYTF. For the CDR3, the DNA is TGCACCAACAACGGGACAGCCATCTATGGCTACACCTTC.